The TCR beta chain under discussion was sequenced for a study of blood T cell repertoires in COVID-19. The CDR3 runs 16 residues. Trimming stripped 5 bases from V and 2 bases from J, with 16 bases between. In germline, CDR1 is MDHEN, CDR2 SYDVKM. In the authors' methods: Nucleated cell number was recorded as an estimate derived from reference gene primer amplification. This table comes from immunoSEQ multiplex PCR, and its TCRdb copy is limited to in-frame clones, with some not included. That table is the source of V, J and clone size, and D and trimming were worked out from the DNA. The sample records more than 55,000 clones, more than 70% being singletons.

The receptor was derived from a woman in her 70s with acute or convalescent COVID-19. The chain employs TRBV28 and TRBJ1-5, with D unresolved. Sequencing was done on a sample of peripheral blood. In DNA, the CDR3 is TGTGCCAGCAGTCCCCGCCTTAGCGAGGGCAATCAGCCCCAGCATTTT. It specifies CASSPRLSEGNQPQHF.